This TCR beta chain stems from a study of blood T cell repertoires in COVID-19. Looking at the study overall: Acute and convalescent COVID-19 samples came from the United States, Italy and Spain. Sample material is recorded as cDNA or gDNA derived from T cells, B-cell-depleted T cells, or PBMCs.

How the authors handled the data: Nucleated cell counts were estimated from reference gene primer amplification. Produced via immunoSEQ multiplex PCR; TCRdb's table is partial and in-frame only. V and J calls and clone size are given by that table; D and trimming were obtained from the DNA. This table has 20,000 to 30,000 clones, approximately 86% appearing once. Trimming removed 8 bases from V and 4 bases from J, with 14 bases in between. Germline assignment: CDR1 MDHEN and CDR2 SYDVKM. The CDR3 runs 13 residues. The sample was peripheral blood. This clonotype was obtained from a man between 50 and 59 years old with active COVID-19. V and J are TRBV28 and TRBJ1-1; TRBD1 is a possible D gene (6 bases). CDR3: CASGGVGATEAFF. The DNA for the CDR3 is TGTGCCAGCGGGGGCGTAGGGGCCACTGAAGCTTTCTTT.